The 10 T cell receptor beta chains listed next were all sequenced from one sample in a study of shared clonotypes between healthy human individuals. The table came from immunoSEQ multiplex PCR; TCRdb's copy has only in-frame clones and leaves some out. Of about half a million clones in the sample, around 80% were seen once. Sequenced input: PBMCs. Receptor source: a woman aged 40 to 49 in good health. Some clones in this sample may be carry-over from other donors' samples.

The chain is built from TRBV4-1 and TRBJ2-7; TRBD2 agrees at 11 bases. The J segment lost 4 bases and the V segment lost 0 bases, leaving 5 bases of the junction unmatched. The CDR3 contains 16 residues. CDR1 is MGHRA and CDR2 is YSYEKL in the germline V gene. The CDR3 sequence is CASSQDRLAGSYEQYF. DNA for the CDR3: TGCGCCAGCAGCCAAGATAGACTAGCGGGATCATACGAGCAGTACTTC.

The chain links TRBV9 to TRBJ2-1, with D maybe TRBD2 (6 bases). Per the germline V gene, CDR1 is SGDLS and CDR2 is YYNGEE. This CDR3 contains 13 residues. Trimming took 5 bases from V and 4 from J, leaving 10 bases between them. The CDR3 DNA follows: TGTGCCAGCAGTGAGCGGGCTTACAATGAGCAGTTCTTC. It yields the protein CASSERAYNEQFF.

This chain links TRBV11-2 with TRBJ1-4; D is uncertain. The V gene's germline CDR1 is SGHAT and CDR2 FQNNGV. The V gene lost 7 bases and the J gene lost 0 bases, with 6 bases spanning the gap. The CDR3 loop spans 13 amino acids. Here the CDR3 reads CASTITTNEKLFF. The CDR3 DNA follows: TGTGCCAGCACAATCACAACTAATGAAAAACTGTTTTTT.

V usage is TRBV10-3 and J usage is TRBJ2-5; the D gene is possibly TRBD1 (6 bases). The CDR3 length is 13 residues. In germline, CDR1 is ENHRY, CDR2 SYGVKD. Between the trimmed V and J ends, which lost 6 bases and 1 base, there was a span of 9 bases. The CDR3 DNA follows: TGTGCCATCAGGGACAGTATCCAAGAGACCCAGTACTTC. Protein: CAIRDSIQETQYF.

The chain recombines TRBV7-9 with TRBJ2-7; perhaps TRBD2 as D (5 bases). Trimming took off 3 bases at V and 3 bases at J, with 6 bases between the two ends. Germline CDR1 is SEHNR and CDR2 is FQNEAQ (reference sequence). The CDR3 length is 12 residues. CDR3 sequence reads: CASSLDFYEQYF. The CDR3 DNA reads as TGTGCCAGCAGCTTGGACTTCTACGAGCAGTACTTC.

The chain employs TRBV7-9 and TRBJ1-1, with 7 nucleotides matching TRBD1. The germline gives CDR1 SEHNR, CDR2 FQNEAQ (reference sequence). V lost 2 bases, J lost 3 bases, and 9 bases stayed unmatched. There are 16 residues in the CDR3. CDR3 DNA sequence: TGTGCCAGCAGCTTACGCGCAGGGGGGGCCTACACTGAAGCTTTCTTT. Translated: CASSLRAGGAYTEAFF. Supplemented by reference TRBV7-9 and TRBJ1-1, the full variable domain reads DTGVSQNPRHKITKRGQNVTFRCDPISEHNRLYWYRQTLGQGPEFLTYFQNEAQLEKSRLLSDRFSAERPKGSFSTLEIQRTEQGDSAMYLCASSLRAGGAYTEAFFGQGTRLTVV.

Worth noting for this clone: At one end the junction does not follow the germline gene, possibly because of a read error. The genes are TRBV6-1 and TRBJ1-1; 8 bases are shared with TRBD1. CDR1 and CDR2 from the germline V gene are MNHNS and SASEGT. This CDR3 has 13 amino acids. CDR3 nucleotide sequence: TGTACCAGCAGACCCAGGGGGCGGGTTGAAGCTTTCTTT. As protein: CTSRPRGRVEAFF.

The chain employs TRBV15 and TRBJ2-1; TRBD2 agrees at 11 bases. CDR1 and CDR2 (germline): LNHNV, YYDKDF (reference sequence). The CDR3 extends over 17 amino acids. The V and J ends lost 1 base and 8 bases, in that order; junction bases with no gene match: 10. DNA for the CDR3: TGTGCCACCAGCAGAGCCGGGACGCTAGCGGGAGGAGATGAGCAGTTCTTC. Its translation: CATSRAGTLAGGDEQFF. Full variable domain (remainder filled in from reference TRBV15 and TRBJ2-1): DAMVIQNPRYQVTQFGKPVTLSCSQTLNHNVMYWYQQKSSQAPKLLFHYYDKDFNNEADTPDNFQSRRPNTSFCFLDIRSPGLGDTAMYLCATSRAGTLAGGDEQFFGPGTRLTVL.

The chain has TRBV4-1 and TRBJ2-1, with 7 bases that match TRBD1. The V gene's germline CDR1 is MGHRA and CDR2 YSYEKL. The CDR3 contains 15 residues. V shed 4 bases, J shed 2 bases, and the junction held 5 bases outside the gene matches. The CDR3 spells CASSPTDRAYNEQFF. CDR3 coding DNA: TGCGCCAGCAGCCCAACCGACAGGGCCTACAATGAGCAGTTCTTC.

Written as DNA, the CDR3 is TGTGCCAGCAGTTTAGCCCAGGGCAATGAGCAGTTCTTC. This encodes CASSLAQGNEQFF. This chain uses TRBV28 with TRBJ2-1; maybe TRBD1 (5 bases). Trimming took 2 bases from V and 6 from J, leaving 8 bases between them. The CDR3 is 13 amino acids. Germline CDR1 MDHEN, CDR2 SYDVKM.